What follows are 27 T cell receptor beta chains derived from one specimen sequenced in a study of OX40 agonist ivuxolimab in advanced cancers. Generated by immunoSEQ multiplex PCR, the TCRdb table keeps only in-frame clones and is missing some. The table shows 30,000 to 40,000 clones, with around 88% occurring only once. Sample: CD4+ or CD8+ T cells sorted from blood, taken in a trial of the OX40 agonist ivuxolimab. The receptors shown here come from an adult with an advanced solid tumor such as melanoma, head and neck, liver or kidney cancer.

The CDR3 sequence: CASRPRGPGPSDPINEQFF. The CDR3 coding sequence is TGTGCCAGCAGGCCTAGGGGACCCGGGCCATCTGACCCTATCAATGAGCAGTTCTTC. The J gene is TRBJ2-1, the V gene TRBV7-9; D might be TRBD1 or TRBD2, each matching 5 bases. Germline CDR1 is SEHNR and CDR2 is FQNEAQ (reference sequence). The V end was cut by 6 bases, the J end by 6 bases, with 30 bases between. This CDR3 is built from 19 residues.

This chain joins TRBV11-1 and TRBJ2-3; weak D call: TRBD2 (6 bases). CDR1 SGHAT and CDR2 FQDESV come from the germline V gene (reference sequence). Between the trimmed V and J ends, which lost 5 bases and 0 bases, there was a span of 15 bases. This CDR3 region has 16 residues. The chain's CDR3 is CASSDKRLDSTDTQYF. CDR3 DNA sequence: TGTGCCAGCAGCGACAAGAGACTAGACAGCACAGATACGCAGTATTTT.

The CDR3 region has the DNA TGCGCCAGCAGCCAAGTCAGGGGAGAGACCCAGTACTTC. This translates into CASSQVRGETQYF. The chain couples TRBV4-1 to TRBJ2-5, with D perhaps matching TRBD1 (6 bases). The CDR3 is made up of 13 amino acids. The V gene's germline CDR1 is MGHRA and CDR2 YSYEKL. V was cut by 1 base and J by 4 bases, with 7 bases left in between.

This chain links TRBV12-5 with TRBJ2-3; no firm D call. Per the germline V gene, CDR1 is LGHNT and CDR2 is FRNRAP. V was cut by 5 bases and J by 1 base, with 4 bases left in between. The CDR3 length is 12 residues. The CDR3 DNA sequence: TGTGCTAGTGGTATCCGCACAGATACGCAGTATTTT. Encoded protein: CASGIRTDTQYF.

This chain connects TRBV9 to TRBJ2-1, with TRBD1 matching 9 bases. Trimming at V came to 0 bases and at J to 0 bases, leaving 1 base not matched to a gene. The length of the CDR3 is 16 residues. The germline V gene encodes CDR1 SGDLS and CDR2 YYNGEE. CDR3 loop: CASSVGDRVSYNEQFF. As DNA, the CDR3 is TGTGCCAGCAGCGTAGGGGACAGGGTCTCCTACAATGAGCAGTTCTTC.

About this clone itself: The same CDR3 arises from other DNA sequences in this sample as well. The V gene is TRBV12-5, the J gene TRBJ2-6; D is ambiguous. Germline CDR1 reads LGHNT; CDR2 reads FRNRAP. Between the trimmed V and J ends, which lost 4 bases and 4 bases, there was a span of 5 bases. This CDR3 contains 13 residues. The CDR3 sequence: CASGSSGANVLTF. DNA for the CDR3: TGTGCTAGTGGTTCCTCGGGGGCCAACGTCCTGACTTTC.

The chain recombines TRBV6-5 with TRBJ1-5; D is ambiguous. The CDR3 consists of 15 residues. The V and J ends lost 0 bases and 0 bases respectively, with 6 bases between them. Germline loops: CDR1 MNHEY, CDR2 SVGAGI. Written as DNA, the CDR3 is TGTGCCAGCAGTTACTCTGGGTTTAGCAATCAGCCCCAGCATTTT. The encoded protein is CASSYSGFSNQPQHF.

The chain uses TRBV18 and TRBJ2-2; the match to TRBD1 covers 9 bases. The CDR3 covers 16 residues. J lost 3 bases, V lost 3 bases, and 5 bases had no gene match. Germline CDR1 reads KGHSH; CDR2 reads LQKENI. The CDR3 nucleotides are TGTGCCAGCTCACCGACGACAGGGGGTTACACCGGGGAGCTGTTTTTT. Residues: CASSPTTGGYTGELFF.

V usage is TRBV27 and J usage is TRBJ1-1; D uncertain. The CDR3 contains 15 residues. Germline CDR1 is MNHEY and CDR2 is SMNVEV (reference sequence). The V gene lost 6 bases and the J gene lost 0 bases, with 14 bases spanning the gap. The CDR3 nucleotides read TGTGCCAGCAGGACCCTGACCGCCATGAACACTGAAGCTTTCTTT. This encodes CASRTLTAMNTEAFF.

The table lists this clone with a few counts. The chain has TRBV6-6 and TRBJ2-6; D is perhaps TRBD2 (5 bases). Between the trimmed V and J ends, which lost 3 bases and 2 bases, there was a span of 11 bases. Germline values: CDR1 MNHNY, CDR2 SVGAGI (reference sequence). This CDR3 spans 16 amino acids. DNA for the CDR3: TGTGCCAGCAGTTATTCCCGGGGTCCTGGGGCCAACGTCCTGACTTTC. Translated: CASSYSRGPGANVLTF.

V gene TRBV5-1 combines with J gene TRBJ2-7; 9 bases fit TRBD1. J was trimmed by 5 bases and V by 0 bases; bases with no gene match: 6. Germline lookup yields CDR1 SGHRS and CDR2 YFSETQ. There are 15 residues in the CDR3. The CDR3: CASSLADRGVNEQYF. CDR3 sequence (DNA): TGCGCCAGCAGCTTGGCGGACAGGGGAGTCAACGAGCAGTACTTC.

V gene TRBV5-4 combines with J gene TRBJ1-4, with no clear D. The germline V and J ends were trimmed by 0 bases and 7 bases, with 13 bases remaining between them. The CDR3 spans 15 residues. CDR1 and CDR2 (germline): SGHNT, YYREEE (reference sequence). CDR3 loop: CASSLDQSSGEKLFF. CDR3 DNA: TGTGCCAGCAGCTTGGACCAATCCTCGGGTGAAAAACTGTTTTTT.

This sequence joins TRBV7-3 and TRBJ1-2, with D possibly TRBD1 on 6 matching bases. The CDR3 is made up of 13 amino acids. The ends were cut back, 5 bases at V and 2 bases at J, with 9 bases in the middle. Germline V gives CDR1 SGHTA, CDR2 FQGTGA. The CDR3 loop reads CASSRDNNYGYTF. As DNA, the CDR3 is TGTGCCAGCAGCCGGGACAACAACTATGGCTACACCTTC.

The gene calls are TRBV2 and TRBJ2-2, with TRBD1 matching over 10 bases. The germline V gene encodes CDR1 SNHLY and CDR2 FYNNEI. The CDR3 totals 16 residues. V shed 5 bases and J 4 bases; nucleotides not matched to a gene: 7. DNA for the CDR3: TGTGCCAGCAGTACCGGGACAGGGGAATTCACCGGGGAGCTGTTTTTT. This sequence encodes CASSTGTGEFTGELFF.

This chain links TRBV10-2 with TRBJ2-7, with D perhaps matching TRBD1 (6 bases). Germline V gene sequence: CDR1 WSHSY, CDR2 SAAADI. The CDR3 totals 14 residues. V lost 5 bases and J lost 0, with 11 bases in between. For the CDR3, the DNA is TGCGCCAGCAGTCGACAGGTTAGCTCCTACGAGCAGTACTTC. Its protein is CASSRQVSSYEQYF.

The V and J genes are TRBV10-3 and TRBJ2-3; either TRBD1 or TRBD2 may fit D (6 bases each). CDR3 length: 15 amino acids. The V gene lost 4 bases and the J gene lost 4 bases, with 15 bases spanning the gap. Germline V gives CDR1 ENHRY, CDR2 SYGVKD. In DNA, the CDR3 is TGTGCCATCAGTGCCCGAGGGGGGCCAGCAGATACGCAGTATTTT. Its protein product is CAISARGGPADTQYF.

The chain couples TRBV4-2 to TRBJ1-2, with D uncertain. CDR3 size: 15 residues. Germline CDR1 LGHNA, CDR2 YNFKEQ. Trimming took 5 bases from V and 6 from J, leaving 19 bases between them. In DNA form, the CDR3 reads TGTGCCAGCAGCTTGACGGCTGACCTAGGAGATGGCTACACCTTC. This translates into CASSLTADLGDGYTF.

The sample holds a few counts of this clone. CDR3 nucleotides: TGTGCCAGCAGTCGGGACAGTGATTCACCCCTCCACTTT. It codes for CASSRDSDSPLHF. The rearrangement joins TRBV6-5 to TRBJ1-6, with 7 nucleotides matching TRBD1. This CDR3 is built from 13 residues. Per the germline V gene, CDR1 is MNHEY and CDR2 is SVGAGI. The trim removed 5 bases at V and 8 bases at J, leaving 3 bases unmatched.

The rearrangement uses TRBV7-6 and TRBJ2-1; 8 bases are shared with TRBD1. The V segment lost 5 bases and the J segment 7 bases; nucleotides outside the gene matches: 10. Germline CDR1 reads SGHVS; CDR2 reads FNYEAQ. This CDR3 region has 15 residues. The CDR3 region has the DNA TGTGCCAGCAGCCCTAGTGGGACAGGTTATAATGAGCAGTTCTTC. It codes for CASSPSGTGYNEQFF.

The CDR3 loop reads CASSLGGGVEDTQYF. The CDR3 DNA reads as TGTGCCAGCAGCCTAGGTGGGGGGGTCGAAGATACGCAGTATTTT. The rearrangement joins TRBV11-3 to TRBJ2-3; TRBD2 aligns across 7 bases. CDR3 length: 15 amino acids. Trimming cost V 5 bases and J 5 bases; bases outside gene matches: 10. CDR1 is SGHNT, CDR2 YENEEA, per germline.

The chain carries TRBV28 and TRBJ1-3; 7 nucleotides align to TRBD1. Germline CDR1 is MDHEN and CDR2 is SYDVKM. This CDR3 spans 14 amino acids. Trimming cost V 5 bases and J 4 bases; bases outside gene matches: 5. CDR3 sequence: CASSDGTAGNTIYF. As DNA, the CDR3 is TGTGCCAGCAGTGATGGGACAGCCGGAAACACCATATATTTT.

The CDR3 DNA is TGTGCCAGCAGCTTAGGGGTTTATATTACAGATACGCAGTATTTT. Amino acid sequence: CASSLGVYITDTQYF. The chain links TRBV5-6 to TRBJ2-3; possibly TRBD1 for D (5 bases). The V end lost 2 bases, the J end lost 3 bases, and 13 bases lay between the germline ends. The CDR3 runs to 15 residues. Germline V gives CDR1 SGHDT, CDR2 YYEEEE.

The chain has TRBV7-6 and TRBJ2-7; 8 nucleotides match TRBD1. The CDR3 length is 15 residues. After removal of 5 bases from V and 6 bases from J, the junction contained 12 bases not matched to a gene. Per germline, CDR1 SGHVS and CDR2 FNYEAQ. The CDR3 here is CASSAQGAGVGEQYF. The CDR3 coding sequence is TGTGCCAGCAGCGCCCAGGGGGCAGGGGTAGGCGAGCAGTACTTC.

The chain combines TRBV5-1 with TRBJ1-1; the D gene is possibly TRBD1 (5 bases). The CDR3 extends over 16 amino acids. V lost 4 bases and J lost 1, with 17 bases in between. Germline lookup yields CDR1 SGHRS and CDR2 YFSETQ. CDR3 protein: CASSPLGRAANTEAFF. CDR3 DNA: TGCGCCAGCAGCCCCCTGGGCAGGGCGGCGAACACTGAAGCTTTCTTT.

The V gene is TRBV2, the J gene TRBJ1-6; perhaps TRBD1 as D (5 bases). V was trimmed by 4 bases and J by 8 bases, leaving 9 bases between them. This CDR3 is 13 amino acids long. CDR1 and CDR2 (germline): SNHLY, FYNNEI. CDR3 in DNA: TGTGCCAGCAGTGGAGACAGAGATTCACCCCTCCACTTT. Its translation: CASSGDRDSPLHF.

The chain joins TRBV6-6 to TRBJ1-5; 7 bases map to TRBD1. Trimming cost V 6 bases and J 6 bases; bases outside gene matches: 5. CDR3 length: 13 amino acids. Germline V gives CDR1 MNHNY, CDR2 SVGAGI (reference sequence). CDR3 nucleotide sequence: TGTGCCAGCAGAACAGGGGAAAGTCAGCCCCAGCATTTT. It specifies CASRTGESQPQHF.

V gene TRBV29-1 combines with J gene TRBJ2-5; D remains unclear. V gave up 7 bases and J gave up 2 bases, with 11 bases separating them. Germline V gene sequence: CDR1 SQVTM, CDR2 ANQGSEA. CDR3 length equals 12 residues. This CDR3 reads CSAASSQETQYF. CDR3 in DNA: TGCAGCGCTGCGTCGTCTCAAGAGACCCAGTACTTC.